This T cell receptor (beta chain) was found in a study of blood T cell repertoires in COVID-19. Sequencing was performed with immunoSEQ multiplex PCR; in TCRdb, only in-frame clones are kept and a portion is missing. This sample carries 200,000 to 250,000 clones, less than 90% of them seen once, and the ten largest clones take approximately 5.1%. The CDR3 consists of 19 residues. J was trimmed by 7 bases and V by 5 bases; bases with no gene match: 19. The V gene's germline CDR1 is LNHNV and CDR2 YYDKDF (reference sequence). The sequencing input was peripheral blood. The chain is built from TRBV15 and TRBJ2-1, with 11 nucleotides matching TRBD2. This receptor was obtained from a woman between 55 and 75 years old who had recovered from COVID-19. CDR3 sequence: CATSRLGLAGSTRGNEQFF. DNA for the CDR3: TGTGCCACCAGCCGGCTCGGACTAGCGGGCTCCACCCGGGGGAATGAGCAGTTCTTC. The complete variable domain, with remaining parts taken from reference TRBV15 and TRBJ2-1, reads DAMVIQNPRYQVTQFGKPVTLSCSQTLNHNVMYWYQQKSSQAPKLLFHYYDKDFNNEADTPDNFQSRRPNTSFCFLDIRSPGLGDTAMYLCATSRLGLAGSTRGNEQFFGPGTRLTVL.